This passage covers 10 T cell receptor beta chains from one sample sequenced in a study of T cells in Graves' hyperthyroidism and ophthalmopathy. TCR beta CDR3 sequences were amplified from RNA transcripts. Using the HTBI primer set, a first-round RT-PCR was run on the TCR CDR3. MiXCR, run by TCRdb on the multiplex PCR reads, gives a single entry per CDR3 protein. The sample includes about 350,000 distinct CDR3 sequences, around 13% of them seen just once. The sequenced sample consisted of blood. The source of these receptors is a woman aged 25 to 39 with Graves' hyperthyroidism.

The chain couples TRBV7-9 to TRBJ2-7, with 9 positions matching TRBD1. The J segment lost 0 bases and the V segment lost 5 bases, leaving 8 bases of the junction unmatched. The CDR3 contains 16 residues. CDR1 SEHNR and CDR2 FQNEAQ come from the germline V gene (reference sequence). CDR3: CASSPPGQGISYEQYF. The CDR3 DNA reads as TGTGCCAGCAGCCCACCGGGACAGGGTATCTCCTACGAGCAGTACTTC.

This sequence joins TRBV5-1 and TRBJ2-1; 8 bases line up with TRBD2. The V segment lost 8 bases and the J segment 6 bases; nucleotides outside the gene matches: 10. The CDR3 consists of 14 residues. The germline CDR1 and CDR2 sequences are SGHRS and YFSETQ. The CDR3 region is CASSKREGRNEQFF. Written as DNA, the CDR3 is TGCGCCAGTTCAAAACGGGAGGGCCGCAATGAGCAGTTCTTC. Combining the CDR3 with reference TRBV5-1 and TRBJ2-1 gives the whole variable domain KAGVTQTPRYLIKTRGQQVTLSCSPISGHRSVSWYQQTPGQGLQFLFEYFSETQRNKGNFPGRFSGRQFSNSRSEMNVSTLELGDSALYLCASSKREGRNEQFFGPGTRLTVL.

This clonotype was recorded many times. The chain combines TRBV29-1 with TRBJ1-5; D is unclear. Germline assignment: CDR1 SQVTM and CDR2 ANQGSEA. The V end was cut by 6 bases, the J end by 7 bases, with 7 bases between. This CDR3 has 10 residues. CDR3 region: CSVRRQPQHF. CDR3 nucleotides: TGCAGCGTCAGAAGGCAGCCCCAGCATTTT.

The chain recombines TRBV6-2 or TRBV6-3 with TRBJ2-1, with TRBD2 as a possible D gene (5 bases). Germline CDR1 MNHEY, CDR2 SVGEGT. CDR3 length equals 15 residues. Trimming stripped 2 bases from V and 3 bases from J, with 11 bases between. The CDR3: CASSYRTANYNEQFF. The DNA for the CDR3 is TGTGCCAGCAGTTACCGGACTGCCAACTACAATGAGCAGTTCTTC.

The V call is TRBV7-9, the J call TRBJ2-1, with 12 bases fitting TRBD2. V lost 4 bases to trimming and J lost 7 bases; unmatched junction nucleotides: 5. Per the germline V gene, CDR1 is SEHNR and CDR2 is FQNEAQ (reference sequence). The CDR3 covers 15 residues. CDR3 in amino acids: CASSYRLAGANEQFF. CDR3 in DNA: TGTGCCAGCAGCTACCGACTAGCGGGAGCGAATGAGCAGTTCTTC.

This chain links TRBV20-1 with TRBJ2-5; 10 bases are shared with TRBD2. The germline V gene encodes CDR1 DFQATT and CDR2 SNEGSKA (reference sequence). The CDR3 is 15 residues long. V gave up 6 bases and J gave up 4 bases; unmatched junction bases: 11. In nucleotides, the CDR3 is TGCAGTGCAGAGGGTCTAGCGGGAGCAGGAGAGACCCAGTACTTC. Translation gives CSAEGLAGAGETQYF.

This clonotype was seen many times. The genes are TRBV12-3 or TRBV12-4 and TRBJ2-5; D may be TRBD2 (6 bases). V dropped 5 bases and J dropped 2 bases, with 12 bases sitting between them. This CDR3 is built from 14 residues. The DNA for the CDR3 is TGTGCCAGCAGTCACGCCGGGGGACAAGAGACCCAGTACTTC. Residues: CASSHAGGQETQYF.

This clonotype was counted many times. The J gene is TRBJ1-1, the V gene TRBV19; 11 nucleotides match TRBD1. CDR3 size: 16 residues. Germline lookup yields CDR1 LNHDA and CDR2 SQIVND (reference sequence). The trim removed 2 bases at V and 1 base at J, leaving 3 bases unmatched. CDR3 sequence: CASSITGQGANTEAFF. CDR3 nucleotides: TGTGCCAGTAGTATAACCGGACAGGGGGCGAACACTGAAGCTTTCTTT.

This clonotype was seen repeatedly, ten times or more. The genes are TRBV7-2 and TRBJ1-2; 7 nucleotides match TRBD1. The J segment lost 8 bases and the V segment lost 4 bases, leaving 7 bases of the junction unmatched. Germline V lookup: CDR1 SGHTA, CDR2 FQGNSA. CDR3 length equals 13 residues. The CDR3 sequence is CASSSYRGRGYTF. CDR3 sequence (DNA): TGTGCCAGCAGCTCTTACAGGGGAAGAGGCTACACCTTC.

This clonotype was seen more than once but under ten times. The DNA for the CDR3 is TGTGCCAGCAGAGACCACAGGGATTTGAAGGGCACCGGGGAGCTGTTTTTT. This encodes CASRDHRDLKGTGELFF. The chain combines TRBV11-1 with TRBJ2-2, with D possibly TRBD1 on 6 matching bases. The V gene's germline CDR1 is SGHAT and CDR2 FQDESV (reference sequence). The CDR3 is made up of 17 amino acids. Trimming took 6 bases from V and 4 from J, leaving 21 bases between them. The full variable domain, with the rest looked up from reference TRBV11-1 and TRBJ2-2, is EAEVAQSPRYKITEKSQAVAFWCDPISGHATLYWYRQILGQGPELLVQFQDESVVDDSQLPKDRFSAERLKGVDSTLKIQPAELGDSAMYLCASRDHRDLKGTGELFFGEGSRLTVL.